This paragraph reports one T cell receptor (beta chain). This CDR3 is built from 13 residues. The germline V and J ends were trimmed by 2 bases and 4 bases, with 6 bases remaining between them. Germline V gives CDR1 LNHNV, CDR2 YYDKDF (reference sequence). This sample stems from a study of blood T cell repertoires in COVID-19. Participant-reported clinical history was the basis for cohort assignment. Some clones are missing from TCRdb's copy, which holds only in-frame ones; the method was immunoSEQ multiplex PCR. The sample lists a few hundred thousand clones; around 87% were seen once. V is TRBV15 and J is TRBJ1-5, with D maybe TRBD1 (6 bases). Material for sequencing was PBMCs or T cells enriched from blood (not recorded which). This TCR came from a young man who had recovered from COVID-19. In nucleotides, the CDR3 is TGTGCCACCAGCAGACAGGGGAATCAGCCCCAGCATTTT. This translates into CATSRQGNQPQHF.